Below, 5 T cell receptor beta chains from the same sample are listed, as sequenced in a study of technical replicates of blood from several donors. Generated by immunoSEQ multiplex PCR, the TCRdb table keeps only in-frame clones and is missing some. The table includes tens of thousands of clones, around 95% detected once. The sequenced sample was PBMCs. These receptors came from a human donor in good health. Some clones in this sample may be carry-over from other donors' samples.

This chain connects TRBV5-6 to TRBJ1-2, with 9 positions matching TRBD1. Per germline, CDR1 SGHDT and CDR2 YYEEEE. V gave up 4 bases and J gave up 4 bases; unmatched junction bases: 8. The CDR3 extends over 15 amino acids. CDR3 protein: CASSAGTGRSYGYTF. CDR3 coding DNA: TGTGCCAGCAGCGCAGGGACAGGGAGGAGCTATGGCTACACCTTC.

The chain joins TRBV28 to TRBJ2-1; D is unclear. The CDR3 is made up of 13 amino acids. V lost 5 bases and J lost 6, with 11 bases in between. Germline-derived CDR1 and CDR2 are MDHEN and SYDVKM. Written as DNA, the CDR3 is TGTGCCAGCAGTACTCAGACGGGCAATGAGCAGTTCTTC. It is translated as CASSTQTGNEQFF.

The V call is TRBV11-2, the J call TRBJ2-6, with 10 bases that match TRBD1. Germline CDR1 SGHAT, CDR2 FQNNGV. The CDR3 runs 16 residues. The J segment lost 3 bases and the V segment lost 5 bases, leaving 4 bases of the junction unmatched. The CDR3 is CASSLGQGIGANVLTF. CDR3 in DNA: TGTGCCAGCAGCCTGGGACAGGGGATTGGGGCCAACGTCCTGACTTTC.

The rearrangement joins TRBV4-3 to TRBJ2-3; D possibly corresponds to TRBD2 (6 bases). Germline CDR1 is LGHNA and CDR2 is YSLEER. Trimming took 1 base from V and 4 from J, leaving 15 bases between them. This CDR3 has 16 residues. DNA of the CDR3: TGCGCCAGCAGCCAAGCTTTATCTTCGGGGGCAGATACGCAGTATTTT. Protein sequence: CASSQALSSGADTQYF.

This chain connects TRBV19 to TRBJ2-3, with 7 bases identical to TRBD1. Trimming at V came to 9 bases and at J to 3 bases, leaving 15 bases not matched to a gene. In germline, CDR1 is LNHDA, CDR2 SQIVND (reference sequence). The CDR3 is made up of 16 amino acids. The CDR3 region is CASSRDTGVWTDTQYF. In nucleotides, the CDR3 is TGTGCCAGCTCCCGAGATACAGGGGTCTGGACAGATACGCAGTATTTT.